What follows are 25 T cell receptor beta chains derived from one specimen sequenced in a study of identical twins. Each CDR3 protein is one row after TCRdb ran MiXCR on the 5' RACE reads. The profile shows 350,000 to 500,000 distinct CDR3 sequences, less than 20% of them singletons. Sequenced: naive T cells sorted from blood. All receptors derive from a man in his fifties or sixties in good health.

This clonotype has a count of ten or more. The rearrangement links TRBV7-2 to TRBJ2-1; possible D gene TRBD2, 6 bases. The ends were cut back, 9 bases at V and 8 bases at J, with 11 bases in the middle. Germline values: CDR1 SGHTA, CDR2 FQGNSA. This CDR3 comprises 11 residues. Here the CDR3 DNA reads TGTGCCAGTAGACTAGGCGATGAGCAGTTCTTC. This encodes CASRLGDEQFF.

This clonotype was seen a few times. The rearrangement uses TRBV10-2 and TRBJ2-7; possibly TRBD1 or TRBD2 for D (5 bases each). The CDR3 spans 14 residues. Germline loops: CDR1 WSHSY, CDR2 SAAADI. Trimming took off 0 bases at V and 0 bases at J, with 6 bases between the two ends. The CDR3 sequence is CASSESGTSYEQYF. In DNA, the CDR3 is TGCGCCAGCAGTGAGTCCGGGACCTCCTACGAGCAGTACTTC.

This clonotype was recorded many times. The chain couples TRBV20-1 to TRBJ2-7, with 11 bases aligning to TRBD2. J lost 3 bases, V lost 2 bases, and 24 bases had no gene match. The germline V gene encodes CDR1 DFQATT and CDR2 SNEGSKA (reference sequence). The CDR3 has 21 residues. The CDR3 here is CSARPPPTTSGNRPIFYEQYF. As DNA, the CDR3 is TGCAGTGCTAGACCCCCCCCCACGACTAGCGGGAATAGACCTATCTTCTACGAGCAGTACTTC.

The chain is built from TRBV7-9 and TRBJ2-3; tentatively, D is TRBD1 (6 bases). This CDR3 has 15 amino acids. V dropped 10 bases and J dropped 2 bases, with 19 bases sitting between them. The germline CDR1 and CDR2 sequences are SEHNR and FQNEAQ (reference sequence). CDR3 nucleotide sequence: TGTGCCACCCAGGACAGTCTAATCTCCACAGATACGCAGTATTTT. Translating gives CATQDSLISTDTQYF.

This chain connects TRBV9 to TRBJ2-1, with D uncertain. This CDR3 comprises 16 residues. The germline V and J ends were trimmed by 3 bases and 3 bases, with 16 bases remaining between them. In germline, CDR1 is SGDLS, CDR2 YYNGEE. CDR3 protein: CASSASDQGFYNEQFF. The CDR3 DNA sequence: TGTGCCAGCAGCGCTAGTGACCAAGGGTTCTACAATGAGCAGTTCTTC.

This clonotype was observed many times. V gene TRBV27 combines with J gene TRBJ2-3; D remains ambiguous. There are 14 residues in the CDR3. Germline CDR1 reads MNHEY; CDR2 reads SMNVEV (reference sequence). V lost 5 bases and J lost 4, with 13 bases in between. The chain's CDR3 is CASSPKTNPDTQYF. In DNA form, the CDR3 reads TGTGCCAGCAGTCCGAAGACGAATCCAGATACGCAGTATTTT.

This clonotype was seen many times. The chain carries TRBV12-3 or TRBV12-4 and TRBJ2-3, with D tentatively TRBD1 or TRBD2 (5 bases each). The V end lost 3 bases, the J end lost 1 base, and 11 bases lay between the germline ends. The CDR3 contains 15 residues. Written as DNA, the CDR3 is TGTGCCAGCAGTTTGGGACGCGCTGGCACAGATACGCAGTATTTT. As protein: CASSLGRAGTDTQYF.

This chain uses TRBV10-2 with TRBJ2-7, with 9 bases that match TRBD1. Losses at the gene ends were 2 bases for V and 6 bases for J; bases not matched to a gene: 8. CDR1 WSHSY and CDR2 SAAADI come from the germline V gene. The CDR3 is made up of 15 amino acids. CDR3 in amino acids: CASSERTGVLGEQYF. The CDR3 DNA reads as TGCGCCAGCAGTGAGCGGACAGGGGTATTGGGCGAGCAGTACTTC.

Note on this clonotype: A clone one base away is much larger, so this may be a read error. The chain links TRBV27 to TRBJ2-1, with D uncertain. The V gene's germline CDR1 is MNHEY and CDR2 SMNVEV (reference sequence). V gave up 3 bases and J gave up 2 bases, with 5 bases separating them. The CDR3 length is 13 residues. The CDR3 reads CASSFRTYNEQFF. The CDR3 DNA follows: TGTGCCAGCAGTTTTCGGACCTACAATGAGCAGTTCTTC.

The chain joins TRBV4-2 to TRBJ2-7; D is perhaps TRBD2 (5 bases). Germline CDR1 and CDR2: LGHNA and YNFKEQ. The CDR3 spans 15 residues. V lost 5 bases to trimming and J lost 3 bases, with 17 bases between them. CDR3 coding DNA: TGTGCCAGCAGCAGATTTAGAGGGCGCGGCTACGAGCAGTACTTC. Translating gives CASSRFRGRGYEQYF.

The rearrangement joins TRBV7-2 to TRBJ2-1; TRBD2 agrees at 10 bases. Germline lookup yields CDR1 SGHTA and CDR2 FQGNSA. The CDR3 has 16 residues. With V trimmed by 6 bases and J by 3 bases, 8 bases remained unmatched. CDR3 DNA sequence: TGTGCCAGCAGATACGGACTAGCGGAGATCTACAATGAGCAGTTCTTC. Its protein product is CASRYGLAEIYNEQFF.

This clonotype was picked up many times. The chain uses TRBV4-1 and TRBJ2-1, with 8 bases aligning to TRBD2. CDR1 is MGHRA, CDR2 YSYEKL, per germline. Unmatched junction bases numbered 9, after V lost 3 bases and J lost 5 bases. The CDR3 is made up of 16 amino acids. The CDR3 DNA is TGCGCCAGCAGCCAGTCCTGGCGGGGGGCCGACAATGAGCAGTTCTTC. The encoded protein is CASSQSWRGADNEQFF.

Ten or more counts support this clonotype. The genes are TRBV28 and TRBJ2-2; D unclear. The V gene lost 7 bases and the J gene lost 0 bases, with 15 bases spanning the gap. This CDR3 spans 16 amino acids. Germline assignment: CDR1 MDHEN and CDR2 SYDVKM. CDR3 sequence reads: CASTHSDRPNTGELFF. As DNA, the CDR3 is TGTGCCAGCACCCACTCCGACCGCCCGAACACCGGGGAGCTGTTTTTT.

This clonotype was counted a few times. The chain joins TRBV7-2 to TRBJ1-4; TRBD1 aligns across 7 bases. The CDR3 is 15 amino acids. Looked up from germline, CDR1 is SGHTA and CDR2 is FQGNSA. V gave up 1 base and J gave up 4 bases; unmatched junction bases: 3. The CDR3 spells CASSLGDSDNEKLFF. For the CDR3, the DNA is TGTGCCAGCAGCTTAGGGGACAGCGATAATGAAAAACTGTTTTTT.

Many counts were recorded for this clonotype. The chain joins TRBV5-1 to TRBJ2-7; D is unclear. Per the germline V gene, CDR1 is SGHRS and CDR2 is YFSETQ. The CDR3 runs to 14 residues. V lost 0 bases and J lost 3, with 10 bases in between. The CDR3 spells CASSLGPGDYEQYF. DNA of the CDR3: TGCGCCAGCAGCTTGGGTCCGGGCGACTACGAGCAGTACTTC.

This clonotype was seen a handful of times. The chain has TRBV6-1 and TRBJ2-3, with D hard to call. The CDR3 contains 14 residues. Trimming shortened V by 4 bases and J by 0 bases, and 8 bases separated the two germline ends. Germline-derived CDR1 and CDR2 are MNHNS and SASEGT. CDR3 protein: CASSGGSSTDTQYF. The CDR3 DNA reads TGTGCCAGCAGTGGCGGTTCTAGCACAGATACGCAGTATTTT.

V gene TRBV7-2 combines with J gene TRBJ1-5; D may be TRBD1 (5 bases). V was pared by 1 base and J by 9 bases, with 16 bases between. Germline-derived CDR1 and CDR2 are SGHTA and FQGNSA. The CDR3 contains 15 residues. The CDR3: CASSLVGGSRGPQHF. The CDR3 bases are TGTGCCAGCAGCTTAGTTGGTGGGTCAAGGGGGCCCCAGCATTTT.

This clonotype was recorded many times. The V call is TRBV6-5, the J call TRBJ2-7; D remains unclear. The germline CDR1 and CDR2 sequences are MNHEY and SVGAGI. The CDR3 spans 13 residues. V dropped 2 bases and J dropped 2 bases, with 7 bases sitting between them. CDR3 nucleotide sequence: TGTGCCAGCAGTTACGGCGGAACCTACGAGCAGTACTTC. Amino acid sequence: CASSYGGTYEQYF.

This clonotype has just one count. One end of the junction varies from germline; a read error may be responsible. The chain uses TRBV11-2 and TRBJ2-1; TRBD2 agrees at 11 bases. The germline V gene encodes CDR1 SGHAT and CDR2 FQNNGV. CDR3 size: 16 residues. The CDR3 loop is CATSLDLTSGNDEQFF. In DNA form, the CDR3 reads TGTGCCACCAGCTTAGATCTGACTAGCGGGAACGATGAGCAGTTCTTC.

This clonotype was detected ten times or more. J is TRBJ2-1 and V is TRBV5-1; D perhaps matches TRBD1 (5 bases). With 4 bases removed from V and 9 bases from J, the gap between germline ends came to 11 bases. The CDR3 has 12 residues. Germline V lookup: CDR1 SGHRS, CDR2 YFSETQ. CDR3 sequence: CASSPGLGEQFF. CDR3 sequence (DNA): TGCGCCAGCAGCCCAGGGTTAGGTGAGCAGTTCTTC.

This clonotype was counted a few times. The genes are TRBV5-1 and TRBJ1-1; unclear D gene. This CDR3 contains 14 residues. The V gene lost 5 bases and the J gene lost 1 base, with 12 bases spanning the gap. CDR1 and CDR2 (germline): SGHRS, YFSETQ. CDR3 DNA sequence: TGCGCCAGCAGGCACGAGGGCACGAACACTGAAGCTTTCTTT. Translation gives CASRHEGTNTEAFF.

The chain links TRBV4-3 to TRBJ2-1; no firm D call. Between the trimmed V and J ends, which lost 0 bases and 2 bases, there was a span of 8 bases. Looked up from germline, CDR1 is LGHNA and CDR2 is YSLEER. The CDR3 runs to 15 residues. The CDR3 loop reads CASSQDLRAYNEQFF. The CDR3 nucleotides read TGCGCCAGCAGCCAAGATTTACGAGCCTACAATGAGCAGTTCTTC.

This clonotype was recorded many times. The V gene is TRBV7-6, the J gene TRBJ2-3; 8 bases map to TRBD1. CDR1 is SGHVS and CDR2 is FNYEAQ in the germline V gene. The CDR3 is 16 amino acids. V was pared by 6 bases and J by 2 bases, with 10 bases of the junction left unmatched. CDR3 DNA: TGTGCCAGCAGACCAGGCAGGGGGCCTTCCACAGATACGCAGTATTTT. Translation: CASRPGRGPSTDTQYF.

The CDR3 DNA is TGTGCCAGCAGTGTGGCGGGACAGTACACTGAAGCTTTCTTT. Amino acid sequence: CASSVAGQYTEAFF. This chain connects TRBV27 to TRBJ1-1; 7 positions agree with TRBD1. V shed 5 bases, J shed 3 bases, and the junction held 6 bases outside the gene matches. Germline values: CDR1 MNHEY, CDR2 SMNVEV (reference sequence). This CDR3 comprises 14 residues.

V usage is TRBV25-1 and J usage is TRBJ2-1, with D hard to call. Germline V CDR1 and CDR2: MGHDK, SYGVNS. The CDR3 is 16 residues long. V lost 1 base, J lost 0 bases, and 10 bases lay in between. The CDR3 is CASSELNSSSYNEQFF. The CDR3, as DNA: TGTGCCAGCAGTGAATTGAACAGCAGCTCCTACAATGAGCAGTTCTTC.